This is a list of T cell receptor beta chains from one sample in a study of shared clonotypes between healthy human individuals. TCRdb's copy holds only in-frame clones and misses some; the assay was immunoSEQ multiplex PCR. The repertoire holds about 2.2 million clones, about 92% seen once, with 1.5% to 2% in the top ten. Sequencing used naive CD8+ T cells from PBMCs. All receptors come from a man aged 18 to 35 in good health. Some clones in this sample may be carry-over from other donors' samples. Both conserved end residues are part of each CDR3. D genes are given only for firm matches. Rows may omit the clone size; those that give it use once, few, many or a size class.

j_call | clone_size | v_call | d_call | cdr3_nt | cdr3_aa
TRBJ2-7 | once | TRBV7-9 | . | TGTGCCGTCTGGAGGGCCGGTGAGCAGTACTTC | CAVWRAGEQYF
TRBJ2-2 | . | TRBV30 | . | TGTGCCTGGTTGTTCGGGGAGCTGTTTTTT | CAWLFGELFF
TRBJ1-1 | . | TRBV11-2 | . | TGTGCCAGCAGCTTTTTTTCCATCCGCCGGGACACTGAAGCTTTCTTT | CASSFFSIRRDTEAFF
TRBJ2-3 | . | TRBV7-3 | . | TGTGCCAGCAGCTCGGACCCCTTTGGCACAGATACGCAGTATTTT | CASSSDPFGTDTQYF
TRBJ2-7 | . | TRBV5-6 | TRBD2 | TGTGCCAGCAGCTTGGAGGCTGCTAGCGGGCCGAGCTCCTACGAGCAGTACTTC | CASSLEAASGPSSYEQYF
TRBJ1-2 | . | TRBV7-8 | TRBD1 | TGTGCCAGCAGCCAGACGGGACAGGGCCTACCTCCCTATGGCTACACCTTC | CASSQTGQGLPPYGYTF
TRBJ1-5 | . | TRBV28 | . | TGTGCCAGCAGATTTCTTCAGGAGAATCAGCCCCAGCATTTT | CASRFLQENQPQHF
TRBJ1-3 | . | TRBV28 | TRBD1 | TGTGCCAGCAGTTCTCCCGGGACAGGGTTTCACTCTGGAAACACCATATATTTT | CASSSPGTGFHSGNTIYF
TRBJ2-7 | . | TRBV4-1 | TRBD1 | TGCGCCAGCAGTGGACAGGGCTACGAGCAGTACTTC | CASSGQGYEQYF
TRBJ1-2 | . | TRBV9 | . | TGTGCCAGCAGCGGACCGTACAGTGAAGGCTATGGCTACACCTTC | CASSGPYSEGYGYTF
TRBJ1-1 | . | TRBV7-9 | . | TGTGCCAGCAGCTTAGGTGGCAGCGAAGCTTTCTTT | CASSLGGSEAFF
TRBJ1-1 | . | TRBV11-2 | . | TGTGCCAGCAGCGGAGTTTTGGGGGGGAGGTCTGAAGCTTTCTTT | CASSGVLGGRSEAFF
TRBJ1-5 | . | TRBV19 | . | TGTGCCAGTAGTATACTCCGGGGACCCCAAGGGCCCCAGCATTTT | CASSILRGPQGPQHF
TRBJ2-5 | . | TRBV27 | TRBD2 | TGTGCCAGCAGTTATCGGACTAGCGGGAGAGAGACCCAGTACTTC | CASSYRTSGRETQYF
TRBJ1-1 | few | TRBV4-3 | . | TGCGCCAGCAGCCAAGATTTAAACACTGAAGCTTTCTTT | CASSQDLNTEAFF
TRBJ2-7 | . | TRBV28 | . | TGTGCCAGCAGTTTAATGGGTTATTCCTCCTACGAGCAGTACTTC | CASSLMGYSSYEQYF
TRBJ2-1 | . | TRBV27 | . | TGTGCCAGCAGCCCGAATCCATACAACGAGCAGTTCTTC | CASSPNPYNEQFF
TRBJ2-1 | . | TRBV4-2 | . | TGTGCCAGCAGCCAAGGAAAAACCAAACTCTCCAATGAGCAGTTCTTC | CASSQGKTKLSNEQFF
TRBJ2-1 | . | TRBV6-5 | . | TGTGCCAGCAGTTACTCGGACGCAGGTGAGCAGTTCTTC | CASSYSDAGEQFF